This TCR beta chain was recorded in a study of blood T cells in healthy people across ages. CDR3 length: 15 amino acids. Germline CDR1 reads SGHNT; CDR2 reads YENEEA. Trimming at V came to 1 base and at J to 5 bases, leaving 4 bases not matched to a gene. The use of a sample-barcoded 5' primer and a J-beta primer mix characterized a second PCR of roughly 7 to 12 cycles. TCRdb used MiXCR to reprocess the 5' RACE reads, holding one entry per CDR3 protein. The table includes some 1.4 million distinct CDR3 sequences, roughly 45% detected once. Isolation recovered at least 7 million PBMCs from every sample.

Sequenced input: blood. The chain couples TRBV11-3 to TRBJ2-2, with 7 bases lining up with TRBD2. This TCR derives from a woman between 18 and 29 years old in good health. In DNA, the CDR3 is TGTGCCAGCAGCTTAGTGGGGGGGTCTACCGGGGAGCTGTTTTTT. It specifies CASSLVGGSTGELFF.